Following are 18 T cell receptor beta chains from one sample sequenced in a study of beta chain features in type 1 diabetes. Findings and limits, study-wide: People with Type 1 diabetes carried modestly yet significantly shorter TCRB CDR3s in all four CD4+ subsets.

Their target antigens are unknown. Sequenced material consisted of expressed TCRB transcripts (all of the isolated RNA was reverse transcribed). TCRdb's copy holds only in-frame clones and misses some; the assay was immunoSEQ multiplex PCR. Of some 150,000 clones in the sample, 10% to 15% were seen once. The sample taken for sequencing was central memory CD4+ T cells from blood. All receptors derive from a man younger than 35 with type 1 diabetes.

V and J are TRBV5-4 and TRBJ2-2; 9 nucleotides match TRBD1. Per germline, CDR1 SGHNT and CDR2 YYREEE (reference sequence). The CDR3 runs 15 residues. V lost 5 bases and J lost 3; bases outside the gene matches: 5. The CDR3 nucleotides read TGTGCCAGCAGGTACAGGGGGCCGGACACCGGGGAGCTGTTTTTT. Protein: CASRYRGPDTGELFF. The full variable domain, with the rest looked up from reference TRBV5-4 and TRBJ2-2, is ETGVTQSPTHLIKTRGQQVTLRCSSQSGHNTVSWYQQALGQGPQFIFQYYREEENGRGNFPPRFSGLQFPNYSSELNVNALELDDSALYLCASRYRGPDTGELFFGEGSRLTVL.

This clone came up a few times. The V gene is TRBV11-3, the J gene TRBJ2-1; 7 bases fit TRBD2. This CDR3 is 14 amino acids long. The V segment lost 8 bases and the J segment 7 bases; nucleotides outside the gene matches: 11. Germline V gives CDR1 SGHNT, CDR2 YENEEA. CDR3 coding DNA: TGTGCCAGCGAAAGGACGGGACTATCGAATGAGCAGTTCTTC. Its protein is CASERTGLSNEQFF.

This clone was recorded a few times. The chain combines TRBV30 with TRBJ1-2, with D hard to call. The CDR3 totals 12 residues. The germline V gene has CDR1 GTSNPN and CDR2 SVGIG (reference sequence). V was trimmed by 2 bases and J by 6 bases, leaving 10 bases between them. CDR3 coding DNA: TGTGCCTGGAGTCCAGAAGGTCATGGCTACACCTTC. It translates to CAWSPEGHGYTF.

V gene TRBV29-1 combines with J gene TRBJ2-5, with no clear D. CDR3 length equals 10 residues. The germline gives CDR1 SQVTM, CDR2 ANQGSEA. With 8 bases removed from V and 5 bases from J, the gap between germline ends came to 9 bases. CDR3 in amino acids: CSIAVETQYF. The CDR3 DNA sequence: TGCAGCATTGCTGTGGAGACCCAGTACTTC.

The rearrangement uses TRBV10-1 and TRBJ1-1; no definite D call. The CDR3 length is 14 residues. Deletions cut 0 bases from V and 1 base from J, with 6 bases between. CDR1 is WNHNN and CDR2 is SYGVQD in the germline V gene (reference sequence). The CDR3 nucleotides are TGCGCCAGCAGTGAGTCAATAGGGAACACTGAAGCTTTCTTT. Translation: CASSESIGNTEAFF.

This clone was seen more than once but under ten times. The chain uses TRBV25-1 and TRBJ2-2, with 8 bases identical to TRBD1. The V and J ends lost 7 bases and 1 base, in that order; junction bases with no gene match: 8. CDR3 size: 16 residues. CDR1 MGHDK and CDR2 SYGVNS come from the germline V gene. CDR3 loop: CASTQYGQGNTGELFF. The CDR3 bases are TGTGCCAGCACCCAATATGGACAGGGGAACACCGGGGAGCTGTTTTTT.

The chain has TRBV30 and TRBJ2-7; D unclear. CDR3 length: 13 residues. Germline CDR1 and CDR2: GTSNPN and SVGIG (reference sequence). The ends were cut back, 1 base at V and 6 bases at J, with 13 bases in the middle. The CDR3 DNA follows: TGTGCCTGGAGTGCACTGCGGACGGGCGAGCAGTACTTC. Translation: CAWSALRTGEQYF.

J is TRBJ1-2 and V is TRBV4-1; D call uncertain. Germline CDR1 MGHRA, CDR2 YSYEKL. V was pared by 1 base and J by 0 bases, with 9 bases between. CDR3 length: 15 amino acids. CDR3 DNA sequence: TGCGCCAGCAGCCAAGGATTGGCACCTAACTATGGCTACACCTTC. Translated: CASSQGLAPNYGYTF.

This clone has ten or more counts. The rearrangement links TRBV7-8 to TRBJ2-3, with no clear D. This CDR3 region has 15 residues. Germline V gene sequence: CDR1 SGHVS, CDR2 FQNEAQ. Trimming removed 3 bases at V and 0 bases at J, with 10 bases between. The CDR3 region has the DNA TGTGCCAGCAGCTTTAACGCGGCTAGCACAGATACGCAGTATTTT. Its translation is CASSFNAASTDTQYF.

This clone was seen a handful of times. The V and J genes are TRBV18 and TRBJ1-5; a weak D match, TRBD1 (6 bases). Deletions cut 3 bases from V and 4 bases from J, with 10 bases between. This CDR3 is built from 14 residues. CDR1 and CDR2 (germline): KGHSH, LQKENI. CDR3 protein: CASSPDRSNQPQHF. In DNA form, the CDR3 reads TGTGCCAGCTCACCCGACAGGTCGAATCAGCCCCAGCATTTT.

This clone was seen only a few times. The chain carries TRBV9 and TRBJ2-5; tentatively, D is TRBD1 (6 bases). The V end was cut by 2 bases, the J end by 2 bases, with 13 bases between. Germline assignment: CDR1 SGDLS and CDR2 YYNGEE. CDR3 length: 15 amino acids. CDR3 bases: TGTGCCAGCAGCGTGGTGGGGGCCCCACAAGAGACCCAGTACTTC. Translated: CASSVVGAPQETQYF.

This chain links TRBV25-1 with TRBJ1-6; no clear D gene. The CDR3 contains 15 residues. The germline CDR1 and CDR2 sequences are MGHDK and SYGVNS. V lost 3 bases and J 5 bases, leaving 11 bases between the germline ends. The CDR3 loop reads CASSDIQSNNSPLHF. The CDR3 DNA sequence: TGTGCCAGCAGTGACATTCAGTCGAATAATTCACCCCTCCACTTT.

The chain uses TRBV10-3 and TRBJ2-6; TRBD2 matches 7 bases. Germline CDR1 and CDR2: ENHRY and SYGVKD. J was trimmed by 7 bases and V by 8 bases; bases with no gene match: 5. The CDR3 has 13 amino acids. CDR3: CAIWGGVANVLTF. The CDR3 DNA is TGTGCCATCTGGGGGGGAGTCGCCAACGTCCTGACTTTC.

This clone was recorded a few times. This chain joins TRBV18 and TRBJ2-2, with D perhaps matching TRBD1 or TRBD2 (5 bases each). The CDR3 runs 16 residues. V was pared by 6 bases and J by 4 bases, with 18 bases between. In germline, CDR1 is KGHSH, CDR2 LQKENI. CDR3 loop: CASSPPGTTVTGELFF. DNA for the CDR3: TGTGCCAGCTCCCCTCCCGGGACGACTGTCACCGGGGAGCTGTTTTTT. The full variable domain, its missing parts supplied by reference TRBV18 and TRBJ2-2, is NAGVMQNPRHLVRRRGQEARLRCSPMKGHSHVYWYRQLPEEGLKFMVYLQKENIIDESGMPKERFSAEFPKEGPSILRIQQVVRGDSAAYFCASSPPGTTVTGELFFGEGSRLTVL.

This clone was observed a handful of times. J is TRBJ2-2 and V is TRBV25-1; the D gene is possibly TRBD1 (5 bases). Germline values: CDR1 MGHDK, CDR2 SYGVNS. The CDR3 length is 16 residues. The V end was cut by 3 bases, the J end by 0 bases, with 11 bases between. The CDR3 DNA reads as TGTGCCAGCAGTGACCAGACAGTTCCGAACACCGGGGAGCTGTTTTTT. Its translation is CASSDQTVPNTGELFF.

The CDR3 DNA reads TGTGCCAGCAGTTCCGGACAGGGGGACACTGAAGCTTTCTTT. Translating gives CASSSGQGDTEAFF. The gene calls are TRBV6-5 and TRBJ1-1; TRBD1 aligns across 10 bases. This CDR3 contains 14 residues. Trimming cost V 4 bases and J 3 bases; bases outside gene matches: 2. Germline loops: CDR1 MNHEY, CDR2 SVGAGI.

The chain links TRBV20-1 to TRBJ1-2, with D unresolved. The V gene's germline CDR1 is DFQATT and CDR2 SNEGSKA (reference sequence). The V end was cut by 1 base, the J end by 8 bases, with 8 bases between. This CDR3 spans 11 amino acids. The CDR3 spells CSARVSVGYTF. The CDR3 DNA follows: TGCAGTGCTAGAGTCTCTGTCGGCTACACCTTC.

This clone turned up a few times. The V and J genes are TRBV15 and TRBJ1-5; D uncertain. Trimming left V 3 bases short and J 7 bases short, with 10 bases between. Germline CDR1 and CDR2: LNHNV and YYDKDF (reference sequence). The CDR3 contains 13 residues. CDR3 sequence (DNA): TGTGCCACCAGCAGCGAAGGGTTCCAGCCCCAGCATTTT. Its protein is CATSSEGFQPQHF.